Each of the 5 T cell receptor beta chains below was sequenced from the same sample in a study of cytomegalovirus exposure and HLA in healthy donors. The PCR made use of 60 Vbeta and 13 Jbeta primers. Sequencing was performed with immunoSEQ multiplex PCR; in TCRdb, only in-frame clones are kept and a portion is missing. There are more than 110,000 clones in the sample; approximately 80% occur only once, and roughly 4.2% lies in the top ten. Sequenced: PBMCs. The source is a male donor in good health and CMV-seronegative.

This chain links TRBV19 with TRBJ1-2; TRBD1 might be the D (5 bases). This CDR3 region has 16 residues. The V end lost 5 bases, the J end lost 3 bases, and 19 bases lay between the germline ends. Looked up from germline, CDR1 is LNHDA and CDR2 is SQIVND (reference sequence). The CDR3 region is CASSRMMGQAHYGYTF. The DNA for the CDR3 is TGTGCCAGTAGTCGTATGATGGGGCAGGCTCACTATGGCTACACCTTC.

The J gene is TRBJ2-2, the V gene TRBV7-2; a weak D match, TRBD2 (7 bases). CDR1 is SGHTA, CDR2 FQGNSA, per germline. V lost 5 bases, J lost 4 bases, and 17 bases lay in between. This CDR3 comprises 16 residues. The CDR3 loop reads CASSGWGGPGTGELFF. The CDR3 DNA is TGTGCCAGCAGCGGATGGGGGGGCCCGGGCACCGGGGAGCTGTTTTTT.

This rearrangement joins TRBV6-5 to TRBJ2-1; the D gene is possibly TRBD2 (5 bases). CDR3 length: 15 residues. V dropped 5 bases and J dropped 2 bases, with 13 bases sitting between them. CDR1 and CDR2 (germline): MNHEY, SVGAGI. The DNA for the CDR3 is TGTGCCAGCAGTCCCGGGAAGGTTGCCTACAATGAGCAGTTCTTC. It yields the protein CASSPGKVAYNEQFF.

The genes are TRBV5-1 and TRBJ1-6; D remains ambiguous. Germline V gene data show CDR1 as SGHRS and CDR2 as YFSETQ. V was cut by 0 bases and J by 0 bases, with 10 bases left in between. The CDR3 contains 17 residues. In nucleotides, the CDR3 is TGCGCCAGCAGCTTGGTTGGCAGCGGCTCCTATAATTCACCCCTCCACTTT. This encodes CASSLVGSGSYNSPLHF.

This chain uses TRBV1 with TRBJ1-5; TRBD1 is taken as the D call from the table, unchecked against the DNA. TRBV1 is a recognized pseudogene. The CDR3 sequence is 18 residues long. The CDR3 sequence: CTSRIKLRQGIFCQPQHF. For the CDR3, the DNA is TGCACCAGCAGGATAAAATTAAGACAGGGGATATTTTGTCAGCCCCAGCATTTT.